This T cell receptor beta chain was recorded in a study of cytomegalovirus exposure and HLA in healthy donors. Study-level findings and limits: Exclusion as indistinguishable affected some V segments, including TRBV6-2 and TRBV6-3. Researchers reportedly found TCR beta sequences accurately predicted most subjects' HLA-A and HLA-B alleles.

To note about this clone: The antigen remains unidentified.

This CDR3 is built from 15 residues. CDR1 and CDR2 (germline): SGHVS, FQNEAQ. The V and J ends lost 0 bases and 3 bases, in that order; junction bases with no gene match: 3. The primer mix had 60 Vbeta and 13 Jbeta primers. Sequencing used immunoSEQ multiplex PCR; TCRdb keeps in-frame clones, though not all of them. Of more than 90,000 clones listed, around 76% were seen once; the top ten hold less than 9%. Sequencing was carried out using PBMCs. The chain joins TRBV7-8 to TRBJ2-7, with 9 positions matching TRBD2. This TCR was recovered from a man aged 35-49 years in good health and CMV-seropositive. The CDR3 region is CASSLARRGGYEQYF. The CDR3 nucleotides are TGTGCCAGCAGCTTAGCAAGGCGGGGGGGCTACGAGCAGTACTTC.